These T cell receptor beta chains were read from a single sample in a study of Graves' ophthalmopathy and Graves' hyperthyroidism. TCRdb reprocessed the multiplex PCR reads via MiXCR and lists one record per CDR3 protein. The sample consists of 230,000 or so distinct CDR3 sequences, 40% to 50% of them appearing once. The sequenced sample was peripheral blood. The receptors were sampled from an adult man with Graves' ophthalmopathy. The CDR3 runs from the conserved cysteine through the conserved F or W. A D gene is named only where the DNA matches it firmly. Size values are once, few and many counts, or a class for expanded clones, and some rows have none.

TRBV9,.,TRBJ1-6,TRBD1,TGTGCCAGCAGTTTAACAGGGGGCGCAGGAAGGTCACCCCTCCACTTT,CASSLTGGAGRSPLHF
TRBV28,few,TRBJ1-2,.,TGTGCCAGCAGCACCTCGGCGATGAACTATGGCTACACCTTC,CASSTSAMNYGYTF
TRBV2,few,TRBJ2-2,TRBD2,TGTGCCAGCAGTGATAGCGGGAGGAGGACCGGGGAGCTGTTTTTT,CASSDSGRRTGELFF
TRBV6-5,.,TRBJ2-5,TRBD1,TGTGCCAGCAGTTACCAGGGGGTGCAAGAGACCCAGTACTTC,CASSYQGVQETQYF
TRBV9,many,TRBJ1-6,.,TGTGCCAGCAGCCAAGCTCGCGAGAATTCACCCCTCCACTTT,CASSQARENSPLHF
TRBV11-3,.,TRBJ2-7,.,TGTGCCAGCAGCTTAGTCCCATCCCCCTACGAGCAGTACTTC,CASSLVPSPYEQYF
TRBV28,once,TRBJ1-5,TRBD1,TGCGCCAGCAGCCAAGTGGGACAGGGCAATCAGCCCCAGCATTTT,CASSQVGQGNQPQHF
TRBV7-9,.,TRBJ2-5,.,TGTGCCAGCAGTCCCCGTTGGGCCTCCCAGTACTTC,CASSPRWASQYF
TRBV2,few,TRBJ2-7,.,TGTGCCAGCAGTGAGGCCCGCATGGGGGGCTACGAGCAGTACTTC,CASSEARMGGYEQYF
TRBV29-1,.,TRBJ1-2,.,TGCAGCGTTGAAGATCATCGAGGGGATGGCTACACCTTC,CSVEDHRGDGYTF
TRBV10-3,many,TRBJ1-1,.,TGTGCCATCAGTGAGTCGCAGGGCGAAGCTTTCTTT,CAISESQGEAFF
TRBV9,.,TRBJ2-7,TRBD1,TGTGCCAGCAGTTTTGCCACAGGGGGCGACGAGCAGTACTTC,CASSFATGGDEQYF
TRBV5-1,few,TRBJ1-2,TRBD1,TGCGCCAGCAGCTTAGAAGAGGGGGCTGATGGCTACACCTTC,CASSLEEGADGYTF
TRBV20-1,.,TRBJ2-1,TRBD2,TGCAGTGCTAGATCTCGCGGACTAGCCACGCTGGGGGAGCAGTTCTTC,CSARSRGLATLGEQFF
TRBV10-3,many,TRBJ2-5,.,TGTGCCATCAGTGAGGCCCCCGAAGAGACCCAGTACTTC,CAISEAPEETQYF
TRBV2,many,TRBJ1-1,.,TGTGCCAGCAGGCCTGGGGCAGCGAACACTGAAGCTTTCTTT,CASRPGAANTEAFF
TRBV7-2,few,TRBJ1-1,.,TGTGCCAGCAGCTTTACAGGGTTCCCCACTGAAGCTTTCTTT,CASSFTGFPTEAFF
TRBV10-3,.,TRBJ1-1,.,TGTGCCAGCAGCCTCAGGGGCTCCCTCGAAGCTTTCTTT,CASSLRGSLEAFF
TRBV20-1,.,TRBJ1-6,.,TGCAGTGCTAGAGTAGGTCAGGCATCGGGATCACCCCTCCACTTT,CSARVGQASGSPLHF
TRBV7-2,once,TRBJ2-5,TRBD2,TGTGCCAGCAGCTCTAGCGGGCTCTACCAAGAGACCCAGTACTTC,CASSSSGLYQETQYF
TRBV29-1,many,TRBJ1-2,.,TGCAGCGTTGGACACGATGGCTACACCTTC,CSVGHDGYTF
TRBV4-1,.,TRBJ2-7,.,TGCGCCAGCAGCCCCTCCAGCGCAGGGTACGAGCAGTACTTC,CASSPSSAGYEQYF
TRBV7-8,once,TRBJ2-5,TRBD1,TGTGCCAGCAGCTTAGTTCAGGGGGCAAATAAAGAGACCCAGTACTTC,CASSLVQGANKETQYF
TRBV25-1,few,TRBJ2-3,.,TGTGCCAGCAGTGTTGGAGTAGGACAGCCGATGGGTGATACGCAGTATTTT,CASSVGVGQPMGDTQYF
TRBV29-1,once,TRBJ1-1,.,TGCAGCGTGGGACTTACGAACACTGAAGCTTTCTTT,CSVGLTNTEAFF
TRBV25-1,.,TRBJ2-5,.,TGTGCCAGCAGTGAATCCCAGGGGGGAAGAGAGACCCAGTACTTC,CASSESQGGRETQYF
TRBV3-1,few,TRBJ2-7,.,TGTGCCAGCAGCCAAGCGGCAGGGGGGGCCTACGAGCAGTACTTC,CASSQAAGGAYEQYF
TRBV9,.,TRBJ1-5,.,TGTGCCAGCAGCGGAGGGGGAGGATGGGATCAGCCCCAGCATTTT,CASSGGGGWDQPQHF
TRBV9,.,TRBJ1-2,.,TGTGCCAGCAGCCAAGCACGGGGGCTCTACACCTTC,CASSQARGLYTF
TRBV7-6,many,TRBJ1-3,.,TGTGCCAGCAGCCTTAGTCGTGGAAACACCATATATTTT,CASSLSRGNTIYF
TRBV7-2,once,TRBJ2-1,TRBD2,TGTGCCAGCAGCTTAGATGCGGGAGGGCCCAATGAGCAGTTCTTC,CASSLDAGGPNEQFF
TRBV25-1,few,TRBJ2-3,.,TGTGCCAGCAGTGAATTGGATCGTTCTGATACGCAGTATTTT,CASSELDRSDTQYF
TRBV19,once,TRBJ2-7,TRBD1,TGTGCCAGTAGTCTCGCCCTCGGGACAGGGCTCGCCGGGGGGCAGTACTTC,CASSLALGTGLAGGQYF
TRBV24-1,.,TRBJ1-2,.,TGTGCCACCAGTGATTTGCAATTCCGAGTCCCTAACTATGGCTACACCTTC,CATSDLQFRVPNYGYTF
TRBV9,few,TRBJ2-2,.,TGTGCCAGCAGCGATAGAGGCACCGGGGAGCTGTTTTTT,CASSDRGTGELFF
TRBV2,.,TRBJ1-4,TRBD1,TGTGCCAGCAGCCCCTACCGGACAGGGGGTAATGAAAAACTGTTTTTT,CASSPYRTGGNEKLFF
TRBV29-1,many,TRBJ2-2,.,TGCAGCGCACATCAGGGCGGGGAGCTGTTTTTT,CSAHQGGELFF
TRBV13,.,TRBJ1-5,TRBD1,TGTGCCAGCAGCTTGCGGACAGGGGGGCAGCCCCAGCATTTT,CASSLRTGGQPQHF
TRBV25-1,.,TRBJ1-1,.,TGTGCCAGCTCACCACGGACACCGGCGGGCACTGAAGCTTTCTTT,CASSPRTPAGTEAFF
TRBV7-9,.,TRBJ2-5,TRBD2,TGTGCCAGCAGCTCGGAGCGGGAGGGCCGGGAGACCCAGTACTTC,CASSSEREGRETQYF
TRBV6-5,few,TRBJ2-7,.,TGTGCCAGCAGTTACTCGAGGGGACTGAGGTACGAGCAGTACTTC,CASSYSRGLRYEQYF
TRBV10-2,.,TRBJ2-5,TRBD2,TGCGCCAGCAGTGAGTCCTGGAGTCTAGCGGGGTACCAAGAGACCAAGTACTTC,CASSESWSLAGYQETKYF
TRBV20-1,.,TRBJ2-5,.,TGCAGTGCTAGAGGTTGGACAGCCGACCAAGAGACCCAGTACTTC,CSARGWTADQETQYF
TRBV11-3,few,TRBJ1-1,.,TGTGCCAGCAGCTTAGTTGGTTACACTGAAGCTTTCTTT,CASSLVGYTEAFF
TRBV2,.,TRBJ1-6,.,TGTGCCAGCTTGATGGAGGGACTATCACCCCTCCACTTT,CASLMEGLSPLHF
TRBV3-1,few,TRBJ1-3,.,TGTGCCAGCAGCCAGTGGGGATCTGGAAACACCATATATTTT,CASSQWGSGNTIYF
TRBV7-9,.,TRBJ1-4,.,TGTGCCAGCAGCTTACAGGCTCAAAAACTGTTTTTT,CASSLQAQKLFF
TRBV19,many,TRBJ2-6,.,TGTGCCAGTAGCCGGGGCGACGGTGGGGCCAACGTCCTGACTTTC,CASSRGDGGANVLTF
TRBV7-2,.,TRBJ1-5,.,TGTGCCAGCAGCTTAAGGGGTCCGGGCAATCAGCCCCAGCATTTT,CASSLRGPGNQPQHF
TRBV20-1,.,TRBJ1-2,.,TGCAGTGGGAGCAGGGCCCCTTCCACCTATGGCTACACCTTC,CSGSRAPSTYGYTF
TRBV9,.,TRBJ2-7,TRBD2,TGTGCCAGCAGCGTAGGCGAGCGGGGGGGATACGAGCAGTACTTC,CASSVGERGGYEQYF
TRBV12-3/TRBV12-4,.,TRBJ1-1,.,TGTGCCAGCAGGGAGGGGGCTTTCTTT,CASREGAFF
TRBV20-1,.,TRBJ2-2,.,TGCAGTGCTAGTTTTCCTTATACCGGGGAGCTGTTTTTT,CSASFPYTGELFF
TRBV2,.,TRBJ1-5,.,TGTGCCAGCAGTCCCCCGGGCCTTAATCAGCCCCAGCATTTT,CASSPPGLNQPQHF
TRBV7-9,.,TRBJ1-6,TRBD1,TGTGCCAGCAGCCGTCCCGGGACAGGGACCAATTCACCCCTCCACTTT,CASSRPGTGTNSPLHF
TRBV6-5,few,TRBJ1-1,.,TGTGCCAGCCTCTCAAGCAGTGGCACTGAAGCTTTCTTT,CASLSSSGTEAFF
TRBV9,.,TRBJ1-2,TRBD1,TGTGCCAGCAGTCCAACAGGGGAGCGCTATGGCTACACCTTC,CASSPTGERYGYTF